These 6 T cell receptor beta chains were sequenced from one sample in a study of blood T cells in healthy people across ages. PCR was performed a second time for roughly 7 to 12 cycles using a sample-barcoded 5' primer and a J-beta primer mix. TCRdb re-derived calls from the 5' RACE reads in MiXCR, one entry per CDR3 protein. The table lists 2 million or so distinct CDR3 sequences, less than 50% of them singletons. The specimen sequenced was blood. Receptors originate from a woman between 40 and 50 years old in good health.

Only one count was recorded for this clonotype. The rearrangement uses TRBV5-1 and TRBJ1-2, with no clear D. The germline V gene encodes CDR1 SGHRS and CDR2 YFSETQ. The CDR3 length is 13 residues. The V end was cut by 0 bases, the J end by 6 bases, with 9 bases between. The CDR3 DNA is TGCGCCAGCAGCTTGGCCCTAGGTCATGGCTACACCTTC. This sequence encodes CASSLALGHGYTF.

The chain employs TRBV7-3 and TRBJ2-2, with D hard to call. The V gene's germline CDR1 is SGHTA and CDR2 FQGTGA. The V end was cut by 1 base, the J end by 5 bases, with 11 bases between. This CDR3 is 15 amino acids long. CDR3 loop: CASSLSPVATGELFF. DNA of the CDR3: TGTGCCAGCAGCTTAAGCCCGGTGGCAACCGGGGAGCTGTTTTTT.

The chain has TRBV28 and TRBJ1-4; D is perhaps TRBD1 (6 bases). Germline loops: CDR1 MDHEN, CDR2 SYDVKM. The CDR3 length is 16 residues. Trimming cost V 2 bases and J 0 bases, with 10 bases left between them. This CDR3 reads CASSLQGTATNEKLFF. The DNA for the CDR3 is TGTGCCAGCAGTTTACAGGGGACTGCAACTAATGAAAAACTGTTTTTT. The full variable domain, rest sourced from reference TRBV28 and TRBJ1-4, is DVKVTQSSRYLVKRTGEKVFLECVQDMDHENMFWYRQDPGLGLRLIYFSYDVKMKEKGDIPEGYSVSREKKERFSLILESASTNQTSMYLCASSLQGTATNEKLFFGSGTQLSVL.

The V call is TRBV21-1, the J call TRBJ2-5; the table's D call, TRBD1, has no DNA check behind it. TRBV21-1 is classified as a pseudogene. CDR3 length: 14 amino acids. The CDR3, as DNA: TGTGCCAGCAGCAAAGGGTTGCGCAGGGTAGAGCAGTACTTC. Translating gives CASSKGLRRVEQYF.

J is TRBJ2-7 and V is TRBV28; 8 bases align to TRBD1. V trimming: 6 bases; J trimming: 1 base; junction bases outside the gene matches: 11. The CDR3 has 16 amino acids. Germline values: CDR1 MDHEN, CDR2 SYDVKM. The CDR3, as DNA: TGTGCCAGCAGCTCCGGACAGGGTCTTCGATCCTACGAGCAGTACTTC. Protein sequence: CASSSGQGLRSYEQYF.

J is TRBJ2-7 and V is TRBV20-1; tentative D call: TRBD2 (6 bases). The CDR3 extends over 14 amino acids. The germline V gene has CDR1 DFQATT and CDR2 SNEGSKA (reference sequence). Trimming took off 2 bases at V and 0 bases at J, with 11 bases between the two ends. The CDR3: CSARRGISSYEQYF. The CDR3 DNA is TGCAGTGCTAGACGGGGGATAAGCTCCTACGAGCAGTACTTC.